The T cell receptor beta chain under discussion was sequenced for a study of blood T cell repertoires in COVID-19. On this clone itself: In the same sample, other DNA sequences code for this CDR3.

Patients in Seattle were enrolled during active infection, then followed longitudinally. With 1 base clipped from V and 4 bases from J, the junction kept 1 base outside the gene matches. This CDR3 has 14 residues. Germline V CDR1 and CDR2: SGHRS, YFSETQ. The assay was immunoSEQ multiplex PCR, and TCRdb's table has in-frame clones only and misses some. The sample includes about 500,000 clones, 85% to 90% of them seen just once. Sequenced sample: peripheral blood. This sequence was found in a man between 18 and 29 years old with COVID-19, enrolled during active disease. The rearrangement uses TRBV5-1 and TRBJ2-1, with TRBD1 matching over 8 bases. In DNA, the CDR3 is TGCGCCAGCAGCTTGCAGGGGGCGTACAATGAGCAGTTCTTC. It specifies CASSLQGAYNEQFF.